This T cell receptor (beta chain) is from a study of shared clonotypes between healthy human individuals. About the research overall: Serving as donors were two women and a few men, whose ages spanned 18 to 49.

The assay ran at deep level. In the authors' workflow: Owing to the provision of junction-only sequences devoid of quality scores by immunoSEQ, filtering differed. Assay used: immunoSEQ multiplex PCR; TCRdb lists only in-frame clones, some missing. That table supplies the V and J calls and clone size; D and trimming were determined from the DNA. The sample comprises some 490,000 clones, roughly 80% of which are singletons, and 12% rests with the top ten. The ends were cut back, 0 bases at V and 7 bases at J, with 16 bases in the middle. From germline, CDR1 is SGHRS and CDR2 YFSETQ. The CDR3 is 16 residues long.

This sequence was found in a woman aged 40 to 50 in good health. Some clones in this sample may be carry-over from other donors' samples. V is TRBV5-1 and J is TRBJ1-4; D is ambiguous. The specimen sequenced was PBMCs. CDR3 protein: CASSLGRLDLSEKLFF. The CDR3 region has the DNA TGCGCCAGCAGCTTGGGGAGACTGGATCTGAGTGAAAAACTGTTTTTT.